The 17 T cell receptor beta chains below all came from one sample that was sequenced in a study of OX40 agonist ivuxolimab in advanced cancers. Method: immunoSEQ multiplex PCR; TCRdb's copy keeps in-frame clones and lacks some. The table lists nearly 80,000 clones, under 85% of them singletons. The source material was CD4+ or CD8+ T cells sorted from blood, sampled in a trial of the OX40 agonist ivuxolimab. The origin of the receptors is an adult with an advanced solid tumor such as melanoma, head and neck, liver or kidney cancer.

The CDR3 reads CASSSRTGVDGYTF. CDR3 DNA sequence: TGTGCCAGCAGTTCCCGGACAGGGGTGGATGGCTACACCTTC. The rearrangement uses TRBV6-4 and TRBJ1-2; 9 positions agree with TRBD1. CDR1 MRHNA and CDR2 SNTAGT come from the germline V gene. The ends lost 5 bases at V and 6 bases at J; junction bases unmatched: 7. The CDR3 length is 14 residues.

CDR3 in DNA: TGTGCCAGCAGAGACAGGGCCCTAACCTACAATGAGCAGTTCTTC. It specifies CASRDRALTYNEQFF. The V and J genes are TRBV2 and TRBJ2-1; 7 bases are a match to TRBD1. The CDR3 is made up of 15 amino acids. Germline V gene data show CDR1 as SNHLY and CDR2 as FYNNEI. V was clipped by 6 bases and J by 2 bases; unmatched bases: 7.

This rearrangement joins TRBV9 to TRBJ2-2; D may be TRBD1 (5 bases). This CDR3 spans 15 amino acids. V was trimmed by 0 bases and J by 8 bases, leaving 14 bases between them. Per the germline V gene, CDR1 is SGDLS and CDR2 is YYNGEE. The DNA of the CDR3 is TGTGCCAGCAGCGTAGCAGCACAGGCCGAGGGGGAGCTGTTTTTT. It yields the protein CASSVAAQAEGELFF.

This chain connects TRBV30 to TRBJ2-5, with D maybe TRBD2 (6 bases). Per germline, CDR1 GTSNPN and CDR2 SVGIG (reference sequence). V was cut by 1 base and J by 6 bases, with 12 bases left in between. CDR3 length: 13 amino acids. The CDR3, as DNA: TGTGCCTGGAGTGAGGGCCGGGGGAAGACCCAGTACTTC. Encoded protein: CAWSEGRGKTQYF.

The chain is built from TRBV5-5 and TRBJ2-1, with 9 bases that match TRBD2. V gave up 2 bases and J gave up 6 bases; unmatched junction bases: 6. Germline CDR1 SGHKS, CDR2 YYEKEE (reference sequence). CDR3 length equals 15 residues. The CDR3 loop reads CASSLLAGGTNEQFF. The CDR3 nucleotides read TGTGCCAGCAGCTTACTAGCGGGTGGGACCAATGAGCAGTTCTTC.

The chain combines TRBV6-5 with TRBJ2-2, with D possibly TRBD1 on 5 matching bases. The V gene lost 2 bases and the J gene lost 2 bases, with 12 bases spanning the gap. The CDR3 is 16 amino acids. Looked up from germline, CDR1 is MNHEY and CDR2 is SVGAGI. The CDR3 loop reads CASSYLDRFNTGELFF. CDR3 in DNA: TGTGCCAGCAGTTACCTAGACAGATTTAACACCGGGGAGCTGTTTTTT.

The gene calls are TRBV15 and TRBJ1-4; tentative D call: TRBD1 (5 bases). Germline CDR1 LNHNV, CDR2 YYDKDF (reference sequence). Trimming took 1 base from V and 3 from J, leaving 12 bases between them. CDR3 length: 16 residues. CDR3 protein: CATSRVPRGSNEKLFF. CDR3 in DNA: TGTGCCACCAGCAGAGTCCCTAGGGGTTCTAATGAAAAACTGTTTTTT.

The chain recombines TRBV10-2 with TRBJ2-1; 7 positions match TRBD1. The CDR3 consists of 15 residues. Germline-derived CDR1 and CDR2 are WSHSY and SAAADI. V shed 2 bases, J shed 4 bases, and the junction held 5 bases outside the gene matches. The CDR3 DNA sequence: TGCGCCAGCAGTGAGGAAGGACAGGCTTACAATGAGCAGTTCTTC. Translated: CASSEEGQAYNEQFF.

The J gene is TRBJ1-5, the V gene TRBV6-4; D is ambiguous. Germline CDR1 MRHNA, CDR2 SNTAGT. This CDR3 contains 13 residues. Deletions cut 4 bases from V and 4 bases from J, with 8 bases between. CDR3 sequence (DNA): TGTGCCAGCAGTGTCGGCCCAAATCAGCCCCAGCATTTT. Its protein product is CASSVGPNQPQHF.

The chain is built from TRBV19 and TRBJ1-5; D possibly corresponds to TRBD1 (6 bases). The germline CDR1 and CDR2 sequences are LNHDA and SQIVND (reference sequence). Trimming cost V 7 bases and J 1 base, with 17 bases left between them. This CDR3 is built from 16 residues. This chain's CDR3 is CASNPPGVSSNQPQHF. The CDR3 DNA is TGTGCCAGTAATCCCCCAGGGGTAAGCAGCAATCAGCCCCAGCATTTT.

The J gene is TRBJ2-7, the V gene TRBV11-2; 13 nucleotides align to TRBD2. The CDR3 totals 14 residues. CDR1 SGHAT and CDR2 FQNNGV come from the germline V gene. J gave up 5 bases and V 10 bases, and 8 bases lay outside the gene matches. CDR3: CATRLAGGPHEQYF. The CDR3 DNA is TGTGCCACTAGACTAGCGGGAGGTCCCCACGAGCAGTACTTC.

The gene calls are TRBV2 and TRBJ1-1; D possibly corresponds to TRBD1 (5 bases). The germline V gene has CDR1 SNHLY and CDR2 FYNNEI. This CDR3 contains 14 residues. Trimming took 9 bases from V and 1 from J, leaving 15 bases between them. Here the CDR3 reads CARFGGAGNTEAFF. The CDR3 nucleotides are TGTGCCAGGTTTGGGGGTGCTGGGAACACTGAAGCTTTCTTT.

Points on this clone: Because the CDR3's place on the DNA is in doubt, the DNA is left out and the CDR3 is given as listed by TCRdb. This rearrangement joins TRBV28 to TRBJ2-7; the D call of TRBD2 is as the table states it, not checked on the DNA. Both ends counted, the CDR3 spans 15 residues. Per the germline V gene, CDR1 is MDHEN and CDR2 is SYDVKM. The CDR3 is CASSFAQGSSGSKYF.

The chain uses TRBV29-1 and TRBJ2-1, with a possible D match to TRBD1 (5 bases). Germline V CDR1 and CDR2: SQVTM, ANQGSEA. Trimming stripped 3 bases from V and 2 bases from J, with 8 bases between. There are 13 residues in the CDR3. The CDR3 reads CSVDRQTYNEQFF. The DNA of the CDR3 is TGCAGCGTTGACCGACAGACCTACAATGAGCAGTTCTTC.

V usage is TRBV20-1 and J usage is TRBJ1-2, with a possible D match to TRBD1 (5 bases). The CDR3 has 11 amino acids. Germline V gene data show CDR1 as DFQATT and CDR2 as SNEGSKA (reference sequence). Deletions cut 6 bases from V and 5 bases from J, with 10 bases between. Here the CDR3 DNA reads TGCAGTGCAAGACAGCCATATGGCTACACCTTC. This encodes CSARQPYGYTF.

The genes are TRBV5-6 and TRBJ1-2; a possible D gene is TRBD1 (5 bases). Germline CDR1 and CDR2: SGHDT and YYEEEE. The CDR3 totals 11 residues. V was clipped by 1 base and J by 7 bases, with 5 bases between them. This CDR3 is CASSLQGGYTF. In DNA, the CDR3 is TGTGCCAGCAGCTTGCAGGGTGGCTACACCTTC.

The chain employs TRBV5-1 and TRBJ2-1; 8 bases are a match to TRBD2. The junction had 3 bases not matched to a gene; V was cut back by 0 bases and J by 13 bases. The germline V gene has CDR1 SGHRS and CDR2 YFSETQ. There are 12 residues in the CDR3. This CDR3 reads CASSLAGTSQFF. DNA of the CDR3: TGCGCCAGCAGCTTGGCGGGGACTAGTCAGTTCTTC. Using reference TRBV5-1 and TRBJ2-1 for the parts outside the CDR3, the full variable domain is KAGVTQTPRYLIKTRGQQVTLSCSPISGHRSVSWYQQTPGQGLQFLFEYFSETQRNKGNFPGRFSGRQFSNSRSEMNVSTLELGDSALYLCASSLAGTSQFFGPGTRLTVL.